The rows below give T cell receptor beta chains drawn from one sample of a study of cytomegalovirus exposure and HLA in healthy donors. Method: immunoSEQ multiplex PCR; TCRdb's copy keeps in-frame clones and lacks some. The sample consists of about 180,000 clones, roughly 85% of them appearing once. The material sequenced was PBMCs. The receptors derive from a man aged 18 to 30 in good health and CMV-seropositive. The CDR3 runs from the conserved cysteine through the conserved F or W. A D gene is named only where the DNA matches it firmly. Expanded clones are given a class, and other clones once, few, many or no size at all.

v_gene	d_gene	j_gene	len	abundance	CDR3nt	CDR3aa
TRBV29-1	TRBD2	TRBJ2-1	14	NA	TGCAGCGTTGAAGGACTAGCCACAGGCAATGAGCAGTTCTTC	CSVEGLATGNEQFF
TRBV6-1	NA	TRBJ1-2	14	once	TGTGCCAGCAGTTTGTTCCGTAGAACCTATGGCTACACCTTC	CASSLFRRTYGYTF
TRBV10-3	TRBD1	TRBJ2-1	16	NA	TGTGCCATCAGTGACGGGACAGGGGGGGAGTACAATGAGCAGTTCTTC	CAISDGTGGEYNEQFF
TRBV19	TRBD1	TRBJ1-2	14	few	TGTGCCAGTAGTAACAGGACAGGGTACTATGGCTACACCTTC	CASSNRTGYYGYTF
TRBV25-1	NA	TRBJ1-2	16	few	TGTGCCAGCAGTGAACAAGCAGGGCTCTCTTACTATGGCTACACCTTC	CASSEQAGLSYYGYTF
TRBV30	TRBD1	TRBJ1-3	14	NA	TGTGCCTGGAGTGTAGGGACAGGGGGAAACACCATATATTTT	CAWSVGTGGNTIYF
TRBV29-1	TRBD2	TRBJ2-5	16	NA	TGCAGCGTAGCCGCCTGGGGCGGGAGGGCCAGGGAGACCCAGTACTTC	CSVAAWGGRARETQYF
TRBV7-3	TRBD2	TRBJ2-3	15	NA	TGTGCCAGCAGCTCCACTAGCGGGAGCTGGGATACGCAGTATTTT	CASSSTSGSWDTQYF
TRBV6-1	TRBD1	TRBJ2-7	14	NA	TGTGCCAGCAACCCGACAGGGAAGGCCTACGAGCAGTACTTC	CASNPTGKAYEQYF
TRBV30	NA	TRBJ2-3	13	NA	TGTGCCTGGAGTGTCAGGGGCACAGATACGCAGTATTTT	CAWSVRGTDTQYF
TRBV6-5	NA	TRBJ1-1	13	NA	TGTGCCAGCAGTTTCAGTCAGAACACTGAAGCTTTCTTT	CASSFSQNTEAFF
TRBV14	NA	TRBJ2-7	12	NA	TGTGCCAGCAGCGCGGACAGTGGCGAGCAGTACTTC	CASSADSGEQYF
TRBV6-1	NA	TRBJ1-2	16	NA	TGTGCCAGCAGTGAAGGTGATGGGGGGACCACTTATGGCTACACCTTC	CASSEGDGGTTYGYTF
TRBV27	NA	TRBJ2-2	16	NA	TGTGCCAGCAGTCCCCACGGCGGATTCGACACCGGGGAGCTGTTTTTT	CASSPHGGFDTGELFF
TRBV9	NA	TRBJ1-1	15	NA	TGTGCCAGCAGCACACTGGCGGGGCGGAACACTGAAGCTTTCTTT	CASSTLAGRNTEAFF
TRBV28	TRBD1	TRBJ1-1	14	NA	TGTGCCAGCACGGCAGGGGGGATGAACACTGAAGCTTTCTTT	CASTAGGMNTEAFF